The clone carrying this TCR beta chain has only a few counts. V lost 2 bases to trimming and J lost 7 bases, with 8 bases between them. CDR3 length: 11 residues. Germline CDR1 reads DFQATT; CDR2 reads SNEGSKA (reference sequence). The sample belongs to a study of tumour-infiltrating T cells in Burkitt lymphoma. Study as a whole: Overall and progression-free survival were predicted by productive clonality.

Only in-frame clones appear in the TCRdb table, and some are missing; sequencing was by immunoSEQ multiplex PCR. The data hold about 1,800 clones, with about 20% observed a single time. The TCR originated in a human donor with diffuse large B-cell lymphoma. The sample comprised tumor tissue. This chain connects TRBV20-1 to TRBJ1-1; a possible D gene is TRBD1 (6 bases). Here the CDR3 DNA reads TGCAGTGCTAGAATGACAGGTGAAGCTTTCTTT. Translated, it gives CSARMTGEAFF.